This TCR beta chain was sequenced for a study of blood T cell repertoires in COVID-19. Study as a whole: Collection of acute and convalescent COVID-19 samples took place in the United States, Italy and Spain. T cells, B-cell-depleted T cells, or PBMCs provided the cDNA or gDNA that served as material.

Patients at the Seattle site were enrolled during active infection and followed longitudinally. Per the original methods: Amplification from reference gene primers served as the basis for estimated nucleated cell counts. TCRdb's copy holds only in-frame clones and misses some; the assay was immunoSEQ multiplex PCR. V, J and clone size reflect that table, while D and trimming were determined from the DNA. The repertoire holds about 240,000 clones, with around 90% as singletons. The V and J ends lost 0 bases and 0 bases respectively, with 6 bases between them. CDR1 and CDR2 (germline): LGHDT, YNNKEL (reference sequence). The CDR3 runs to 15 residues.

The sequencing sample was made of peripheral blood. The sequence was collected from a young man with COVID-19, enrolled during active disease. The rearrangement joins TRBV3-1 (or the pseudogene TRBV3-2) to TRBJ1-3; D uncertain. CDR3 nucleotides: TGTGCCAGCAGCCAAGATCGACACTCTGGAAACACCATATATTTT. Its translation: CASSQDRHSGNTIYF.